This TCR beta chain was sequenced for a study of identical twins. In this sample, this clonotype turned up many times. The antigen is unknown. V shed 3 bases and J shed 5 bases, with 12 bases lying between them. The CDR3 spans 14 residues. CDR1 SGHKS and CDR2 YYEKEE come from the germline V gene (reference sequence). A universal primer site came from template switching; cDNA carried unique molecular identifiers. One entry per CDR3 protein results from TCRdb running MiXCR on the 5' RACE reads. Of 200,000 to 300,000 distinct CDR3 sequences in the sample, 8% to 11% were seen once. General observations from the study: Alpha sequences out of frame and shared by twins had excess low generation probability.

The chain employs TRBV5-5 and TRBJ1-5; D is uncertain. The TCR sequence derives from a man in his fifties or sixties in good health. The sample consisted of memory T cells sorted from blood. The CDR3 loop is CASSSRGIDQPQHF. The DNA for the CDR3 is TGTGCCAGCAGCTCACGGGGTATCGATCAGCCCCAGCATTTT.